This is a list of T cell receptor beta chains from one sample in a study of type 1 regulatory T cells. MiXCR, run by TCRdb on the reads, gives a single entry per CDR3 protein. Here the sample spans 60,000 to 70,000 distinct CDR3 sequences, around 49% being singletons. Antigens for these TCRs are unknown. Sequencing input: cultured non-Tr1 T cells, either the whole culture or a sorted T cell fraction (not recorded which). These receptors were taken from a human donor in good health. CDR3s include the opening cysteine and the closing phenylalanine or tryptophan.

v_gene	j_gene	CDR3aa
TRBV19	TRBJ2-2	CASSILGSGELFF
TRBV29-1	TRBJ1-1	CSVGEGGEAFF
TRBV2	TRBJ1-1	CASSDLGQGARTEAFF
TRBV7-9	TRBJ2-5	CASSSDGQETQYF
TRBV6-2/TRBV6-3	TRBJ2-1	CASGGADSRAWREQFF
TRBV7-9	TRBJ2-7	CASSLVGQQYF
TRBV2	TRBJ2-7	CASVLAEGLLQYF
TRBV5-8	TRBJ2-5	CASSRRTGGETQYF
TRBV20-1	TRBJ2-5	CSASKVQETQYF
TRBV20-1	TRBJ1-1	CSARVRPGANTEAFF